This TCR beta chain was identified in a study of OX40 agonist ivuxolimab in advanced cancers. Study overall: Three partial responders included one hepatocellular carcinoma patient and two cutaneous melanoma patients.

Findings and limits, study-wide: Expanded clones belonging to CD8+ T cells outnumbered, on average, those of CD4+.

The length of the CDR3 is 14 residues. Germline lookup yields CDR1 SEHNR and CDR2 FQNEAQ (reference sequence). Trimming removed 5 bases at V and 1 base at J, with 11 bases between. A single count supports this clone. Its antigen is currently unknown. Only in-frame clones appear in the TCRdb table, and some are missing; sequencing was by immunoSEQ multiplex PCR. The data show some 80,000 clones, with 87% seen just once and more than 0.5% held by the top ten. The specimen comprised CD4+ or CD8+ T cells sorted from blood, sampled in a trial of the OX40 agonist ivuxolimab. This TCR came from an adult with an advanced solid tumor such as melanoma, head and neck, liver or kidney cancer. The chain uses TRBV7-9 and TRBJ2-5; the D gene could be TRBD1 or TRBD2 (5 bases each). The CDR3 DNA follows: TGTGCCAGCAGCCTGGGACGGGCCCAAGAGACCCAGTACTTC. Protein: CASSLGRAQETQYF.